These 18 T cell receptor beta chains originate from one sample sequenced in a study of identical twins listed by TCRdb under 2016. The library came from 5' RACE. This sample was sequenced with an Illumina HiSeq 2000. TCRdb handled the public reads itself, with Q25 trimming in fastp and clone calling in MiXCR, and kept productive beta chains. Each entry is one CDR3 protein sequence, shown with its most common DNA and genes. In this sample the table shows some 1,600,000 distinct CDR3 sequences, roughly a third of which occur a single time. Of the sample, over 0.25% falls within the top ten clones. Sample: cord blood. Receptors originate from a newborn girl in good health.

This clonotype was seen only a few times. The chain recombines TRBV20-1 with TRBJ1-6; unclear D gene. This CDR3 comprises 16 residues. V gave up 0 bases and J gave up 3 bases, with 12 bases separating them. Germline V gene sequence: CDR1 DFQATT, CDR2 SNEGSKA (reference sequence). CDR3 residues: CSARDERAGYNSPLHF. For the CDR3, the DNA is TGCAGTGCTAGAGATGAGAGGGCAGGCTATAATTCACCCCTCCACTTT.

Only a few counts were recorded for this clonotype. J is TRBJ2-3 and V is TRBV12-3 or TRBV12-4; 8 nucleotides agree with TRBD2. CDR3 length: 14 residues. V was pared by 6 bases and J by 2 bases, with 4 bases of the junction left unmatched. CDR3 loop: CASRGGLVTDTQYF. CDR3 nucleotide sequence: TGTGCCAGCAGAGGGGGACTAGTCACAGATACGCAGTATTTT.

The chain couples TRBV25-1 to TRBJ2-3; 9 positions agree with TRBD1. Germline V lookup: CDR1 MGHDK, CDR2 SYGVNS. This CDR3 region has 15 residues. With V trimmed by 2 bases and J by 7 bases, 7 bases remained unmatched. This CDR3 is CASSEPGQGLNTQYF. The CDR3 region has the DNA TGTGCCAGCAGTGAACCCGGACAGGGGCTAAATACGCAGTATTTT.

In this sample, this clonotype turned up a few times. The chain links TRBV2 to TRBJ1-2, with 7 bases matching TRBD1. This CDR3 has 13 residues. Germline V gene sequence: CDR1 SNHLY, CDR2 FYNNEI. The V gene end was trimmed by 6 bases and the J gene end by 8 bases; junction bases not matched to a gene: 9. CDR3 DNA: TGTGCCAGCAGACTAAACAGGGGCTGGGGCTACACCTTC. Encoded protein: CASRLNRGWGYTF.

At least ten counts were recorded for this clonotype. The rearrangement uses TRBV11-2 and TRBJ2-5; D gene uncertain. The V end was cut by 1 base, the J end by 12 bases, with 9 bases between. The germline gives CDR1 SGHAT, CDR2 FQNNGV. The CDR3 loop spans 11 amino acids. CDR3: CASSLGGAKYF. The CDR3 region has the DNA TGTGCCAGCAGCTTAGGTGGAGCCAAGTACTTC.

This clonotype was detected only a few times. This rearrangement joins TRBV2 to TRBJ2-3; TRBD2 matches 9 bases. Trimming removed 6 bases from V and 4 bases from J; junction bases left unmatched: 11. The CDR3 runs 16 residues. CDR1 is SNHLY, CDR2 FYNNEI, per germline. CDR3 DNA sequence: TGTGCCAGCAGCATAGCGGGAGAGTGGGTCGCAGATACGCAGTATTTT. Its protein product is CASSIAGEWVADTQYF.

This clonotype was counted at least ten times. J is TRBJ2-4 and V is TRBV28, with D unclear. The CDR3 runs 13 residues. Germline V gene lookup returns CDR1 MDHEN and CDR2 SYDVKM. Trimming pared 6 bases from V and 5 bases from J, leaving 11 bases between. The CDR3 region is CASSLLTQNIQYF. The CDR3 DNA reads TGTGCCAGCAGCCTTTTAACCCAAAACATTCAGTACTTC.

The chain links TRBV6-5 to TRBJ2-7; 9 bases are a match to TRBD1. CDR1 MNHEY and CDR2 SVGAGI come from the germline V gene. There are 16 residues in the CDR3. V was clipped by 0 bases and J by 7 bases; unmatched bases: 10. CDR3 sequence: CASSYSGDRVSWEQYF. As DNA, the CDR3 is TGTGCCAGCAGTTACTCGGGGGACAGGGTCAGTTGGGAGCAGTACTTC.

This CDR3 is CSGVPGTSTDTQYF. The CDR3 bases are TGCAGCGGTGTACCAGGGACTAGCACAGATACGCAGTATTTT. The chain is built from TRBV29-1 and TRBJ2-3; a weak D match, TRBD2 (6 bases). Germline V CDR1 and CDR2: SQVTM, ANQGSEA. CDR3 length equals 14 residues. Deletions cut 7 bases from V and 0 bases from J, with 14 bases between.

The CDR3 region has the DNA TGTGCCAGCAGCCTTACCCGGGGACTAGCGGGAGAACTTGGGTGGATCAATGAGCAGTTCTTC. Its protein product is CASSLTRGLAGELGWINEQFF. V and J are TRBV27 and TRBJ2-1; 14 positions agree with TRBD2. V shed 6 bases and J 6 bases; nucleotides not matched to a gene: 22. Looked up from germline, CDR1 is MNHEY and CDR2 is SMNVEV (reference sequence). CDR3 length equals 21 residues.

The J gene is TRBJ1-6, the V gene TRBV12-3 or TRBV12-4; unclear D gene. CDR3 length: 14 residues. Trimming took off 3 bases at V and 9 bases at J, with 12 bases between the two ends. Written as DNA, the CDR3 is TGTGCCAGCAGTTTCCCAACATTGGGTTCACCCCTCCACTTT. Translating it yields CASSFPTLGSPLHF.

This clonotype was counted only a few times. The chain links TRBV27 to TRBJ2-3; D possibly corresponds to TRBD2 (5 bases). The V end was cut by 2 bases, the J end by 2 bases, with 11 bases between. The CDR3 extends over 15 amino acids. Germline V gene data show CDR1 as MNHEY and CDR2 as SMNVEV (reference sequence). The CDR3 DNA is TGTGCCAGCAGTTTACAACTAGGGAACACAGATACGCAGTATTTT. Its translation: CASSLQLGNTDTQYF.

The chain carries TRBV10-3 and TRBJ1-1; a possible D gene is TRBD1 (5 bases). This CDR3 spans 13 amino acids. V lost 6 bases to trimming and J lost 5 bases, with 13 bases between them. CDR1 and CDR2 from the germline V gene are ENHRY and SYGVKD. The CDR3 region is CAIRGQRYTEAFF. The CDR3 coding sequence is TGTGCCATCAGAGGACAAAGATATACTGAAGCTTTCTTT.

The chain links TRBV20-1 to TRBJ2-1, with D hard to call. CDR3 length equals 13 residues. CDR1 and CDR2 from the germline V gene are DFQATT and SNEGSKA (reference sequence). Trimming left V 3 bases short and J 10 bases short, with 16 bases between. This chain's CDR3 is CSARPAKTYEQFF. DNA for the CDR3: TGCAGTGCTAGGCCTGCGAAGACCTACGAGCAGTTCTTC.

CDR3 protein: CASSLWGTDPRETQYF. The CDR3 nucleotides read TGCGCCAGCAGCTTGTGGGGGACAGATCCACGAGAGACCCAGTACTTC. The chain couples TRBV5-1 to TRBJ2-5; 7 bases are a match to TRBD1. V was pared by 1 base and J by 4 bases, with 10 bases of the junction left unmatched. The CDR3 runs to 16 residues. Germline V gene sequence: CDR1 SGHRS, CDR2 YFSETQ.

This clonotype has more than one count but fewer than ten. The rearrangement joins TRBV6-5 to TRBJ2-7; D is unclear. CDR3 size: 16 residues. CDR1 MNHEY and CDR2 SVGAGI come from the germline V gene. The V and J ends lost 2 bases and 2 bases respectively, with 16 bases between them. CDR3 region: CASSYNPPRPTYEQYF. The CDR3 DNA reads as TGTGCCAGCAGTTACAATCCTCCCCGACCTACCTACGAGCAGTACTTC.

This clonotype was seen ten or more times. The CDR3 is CASSSWGGEQFF. For the CDR3, the DNA is TGTGCCAGTAGCTCCTGGGGGGGGGAGCAGTTCTTC. V usage is TRBV4-2 and J usage is TRBJ2-1; 7 nucleotides line up with TRBD2. Germline V lookup: CDR1 LGHNA, CDR2 YNFKEQ. The junction had 9 bases not matched to a gene; V was cut back by 9 bases and J by 10 bases. The CDR3 covers 12 residues.

The V and J genes are TRBV7-3 and TRBJ2-1; D possibly corresponds to TRBD1 (5 bases). Per germline, CDR1 SGHTA and CDR2 FQGTGA. The CDR3 contains 16 residues. Trimming cost V 5 bases and J 4 bases, with 18 bases left between them. The CDR3 protein is CASSINVGAGYNEQFF. In nucleotides, the CDR3 is TGTGCCAGCAGCATTAACGTAGGGGCTGGTTACAATGAGCAGTTCTTC.